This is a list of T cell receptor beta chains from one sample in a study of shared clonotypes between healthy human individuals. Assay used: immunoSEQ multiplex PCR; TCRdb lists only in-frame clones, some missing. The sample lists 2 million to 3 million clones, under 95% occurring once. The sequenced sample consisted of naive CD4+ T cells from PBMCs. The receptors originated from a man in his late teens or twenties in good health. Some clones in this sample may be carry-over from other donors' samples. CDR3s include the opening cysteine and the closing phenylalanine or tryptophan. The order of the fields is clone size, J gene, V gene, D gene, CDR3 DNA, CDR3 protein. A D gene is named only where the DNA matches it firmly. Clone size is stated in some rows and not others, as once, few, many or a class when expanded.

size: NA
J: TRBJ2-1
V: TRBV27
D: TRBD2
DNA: TGTGCCAGCATGCCTTGGACTAGCGGGGGGGAGCAGTTCTTC
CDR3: CASMPWTSGGEQFF

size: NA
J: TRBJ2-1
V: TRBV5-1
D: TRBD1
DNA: TGCGCCAGCAGCTTGGGACAGGGGATATATTACAATGAGCAGTTCTTC
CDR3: CASSLGQGIYYNEQFF

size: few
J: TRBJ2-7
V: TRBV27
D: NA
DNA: TGTGCCAGCAGTTTGGGACCACTCCTCTACGAGCAGTACTTC
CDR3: CASSLGPLLYEQYF

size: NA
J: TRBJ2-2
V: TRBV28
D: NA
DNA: TGTGCCAGCATGGGGGGCTCGAACACCGGGGAGCTGTTTTTT
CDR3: CASMGGSNTGELFF

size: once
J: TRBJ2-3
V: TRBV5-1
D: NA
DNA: TGCGCCAGCAGCCCTGGGATGCGGGACCCCCCAGATACGCAGTATTTT
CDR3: CASSPGMRDPPDTQYF

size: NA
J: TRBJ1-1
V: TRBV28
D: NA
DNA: TGTGCCAGCAGTTACCCGGGCCCACTTGCCGTAGCTTTCTTT
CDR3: CASSYPGPLAVAFF

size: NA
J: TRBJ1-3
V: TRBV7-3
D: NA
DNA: TGTGCCAGCAGCTTAACCGGGGGGTCCGGCGATGGAAACACCATATATTTT
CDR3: CASSLTGGSGDGNTIYF

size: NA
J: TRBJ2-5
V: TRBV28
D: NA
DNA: TGTGCCAGCAGCCAACTTCTCCGGGAGACCCAGTACTTC
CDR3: CASSQLLRETQYF

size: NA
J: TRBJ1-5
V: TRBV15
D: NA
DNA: TGTGCCACCAGCGACCTCTACAAAAAGTACAATCAGCCCCAGCATTTT
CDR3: CATSDLYKKYNQPQHF

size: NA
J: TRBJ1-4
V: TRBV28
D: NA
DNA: TGTGCCAGCAGTTACCGGAATCTGTGGGAAAAACTGTTTTTT
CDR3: CASSYRNLWEKLFF

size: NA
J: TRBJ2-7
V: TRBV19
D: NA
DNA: TGTGCCAGTAGTATAGGGGGTAGCGGATACGAGCAGTACTTC
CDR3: CASSIGGSGYEQYF

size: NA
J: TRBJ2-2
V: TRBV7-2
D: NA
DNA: TGTGCCAGCAGCTTTGACCCGATCACCGGGGAGCTGTTTTTT
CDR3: CASSFDPITGELFF

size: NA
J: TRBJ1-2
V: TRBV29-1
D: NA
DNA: TGCAGCGCCGTGGCGGACTCTAAGGACTATGGCTACACCTTC
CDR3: CSAVADSKDYGYTF